What follows are 13 T cell receptor beta chains derived from one specimen sequenced in a study of blood T cell repertoires in COVID-19. The protocol was immunoSEQ multiplex PCR, while the TCRdb copy is restricted to in-frame clones and leaves out a portion. The sample has 200,000 to 250,000 clones; 82% are singletons. The sample taken for sequencing was PBMCs or T cells enriched from blood (not recorded which). These receptors originate from a woman aged 60 to 75 who had recovered from COVID-19.

This clone has only a few counts. This sequence joins TRBV6-5 and TRBJ1-1; D perhaps matches TRBD1 (5 bases). V dropped 6 bases and J dropped 0 bases, with 14 bases sitting between them. CDR3 length: 15 amino acids. Germline CDR1 reads MNHEY; CDR2 reads SVGAGI. The CDR3 is CASSTNDRLNTEAFF. The DNA of the CDR3 is TGTGCCAGCAGCACAAATGACAGACTGAACACTGAAGCTTTCTTT.

V is TRBV5-1 and J is TRBJ1-1; 10 bases are a match to TRBD1. CDR3 length: 14 amino acids. Per the germline V gene, CDR1 is SGHRS and CDR2 is YFSETQ. V trimming: 4 bases; J trimming: 3 bases; junction bases outside the gene matches: 3. The chain's CDR3 is CASSRTGGDTEAFF. The DNA for the CDR3 is TGCGCCAGCAGCCGGACAGGGGGGGACACTGAAGCTTTCTTT.

The CDR3 nucleotides read TGTGCCAGCAGCTTGGGCAGCGCAGAGACCCAGTACTTC. Protein product: CASSLGSAETQYF. V and J are TRBV5-4 and TRBJ2-5, with unresolved D. The CDR3 totals 13 residues. CDR1 is SGHNT, CDR2 YYREEE, per germline (reference sequence). V was clipped by 0 bases and J by 4 bases, with 7 bases between them.

The rearrangement joins TRBV11-2 to TRBJ2-1; possibly TRBD2 for D (5 bases). The length of the CDR3 is 16 residues. Germline CDR1 and CDR2: SGHAT and FQNNGV. Trimming removed 4 bases at V and 2 bases at J, with 15 bases between. The CDR3 here is CASSSAEDYPYNEQFF. CDR3 coding DNA: TGTGCCAGCAGCTCAGCCGAAGACTACCCCTACAATGAGCAGTTCTTC.

This sequence joins TRBV5-1 and TRBJ2-3; TRBD2 aligns across 12 bases. V trimming: 6 bases; J trimming: 3 bases; junction bases outside the gene matches: 8. The germline V gene has CDR1 SGHRS and CDR2 YFSETQ. This CDR3 is 16 amino acids long. The CDR3 DNA reads as TGCGCCAGCACCCCCCGAACTAGCGGGAGGACAGATACGCAGTATTTT. It codes for CASTPRTSGRTDTQYF. The full variable domain, in which reference TRBV5-1 and TRBJ2-3 provide the parts outside the CDR3, is KAGVTQTPRYLIKTRGQQVTLSCSPISGHRSVSWYQQTPGQGLQFLFEYFSETQRNKGNFPGRFSGRQFSNSRSEMNVSTLELGDSALYLCASTPRTSGRTDTQYFGPGTRLTVL.

This clone is a singleton in its sample. The chain joins TRBV19 to TRBJ1-5; 10 bases are shared with TRBD1. This CDR3 is 14 amino acids long. The J segment lost 9 bases and the V segment lost 3 bases, leaving 5 bases of the junction unmatched. Germline V gives CDR1 LNHDA, CDR2 SQIVND (reference sequence). CDR3 loop: CASSIGTGVAPQHF. CDR3 nucleotide sequence: TGTGCCAGTAGTATCGGGACAGGGGTTGCGCCCCAGCATTTT.

Here the CDR3 DNA reads TGTGCCAGCAGTTTGCAGGGGGCTACTGGAAACACCATATATTTT. Translating it yields CASSLQGATGNTIYF. The gene calls are TRBV6-5 and TRBJ1-3; TRBD1 matches 8 bases. Germline values: CDR1 MNHEY, CDR2 SVGAGI. The CDR3 loop spans 15 amino acids. With 4 bases clipped from V and 2 bases from J, the junction kept 4 bases outside the gene matches.

This clone was detected only a few times. This rearrangement joins TRBV2 to TRBJ1-2, with 7 bases that match TRBD1. Germline V gene lookup returns CDR1 SNHLY and CDR2 FYNNEI. V shed 7 bases, J shed 2 bases, and the junction held 4 bases outside the gene matches. The CDR3 has 13 amino acids. The CDR3 reads CASKTDRNYGYTF. In DNA, the CDR3 is TGTGCCAGCAAAACGGACAGGAACTATGGCTACACCTTC. Full variable domain (outside the CDR3, taken from reference TRBV2 and TRBJ1-2): EPEVTQTPSHQVTQMGQEVILRCVPISNHLYFYWYRQILGQKVEFLVSFYNNEISEKSEIFDDQFSVERPDGSNFTLKIRSTKLEDSAMYFCASKTDRNYGYTFGSGTRLTVV.

This rearrangement joins TRBV12-3 or TRBV12-4 to TRBJ2-7, with TRBD1 identical over 7 bases. Trimming at V came to 3 bases and at J to 5 bases, leaving 4 bases not matched to a gene. The CDR3 sequence is 13 residues long. CDR3 bases: TGTGCCAGCAGTTTGACAGGGCCCCACGAGCAGTACTTC. Translating gives CASSLTGPHEQYF.

The gene calls are TRBV19 and TRBJ1-5; weak D call: TRBD1 (5 bases). Trimming left V 5 bases short and J 3 bases short, with 17 bases between. This CDR3 contains 16 residues. The germline V gene encodes CDR1 LNHDA and CDR2 SQIVND (reference sequence). CDR3 residues: CASSGAGVRTNQPQHF. The CDR3 bases are TGTGCCAGTAGTGGGGCTGGGGTAAGGACCAATCAGCCCCAGCATTTT. Variable domain in full (rest from reference TRBV19 and TRBJ1-5): DGGITQSPKYLFRKEGQNVTLSCEQNLNHDAMYWYRQDPGQGLRLIYYSQIVNDFQKGDIAEGYSVSREKKESFPLTVTSAQKNPTAFYLCASSGAGVRTNQPQHFGDGTRLSIL.

This rearrangement joins TRBV25-1 to TRBJ1-1; D remains unclear. From germline, CDR1 is MGHDK and CDR2 SYGVNS. The V end was cut by 6 bases, the J end by 4 bases, with 12 bases between. The CDR3 loop spans 13 amino acids. CDR3 amino acids: CASSPTGITEAFF. In nucleotides, the CDR3 is TGTGCCAGCAGCCCCACGGGTATCACTGAAGCTTTCTTT.

The chain combines TRBV3-1 (or the pseudogene TRBV3-2) with TRBJ1-1, with D possibly matching TRBD1 (5 bases). The germline CDR1 and CDR2 sequences are LGHDT and YNNKEL (reference sequence). Trimming left V 11 bases short and J 0 bases short, with 28 bases between. The CDR3 extends over 18 amino acids. DNA of the CDR3: TGTGCCGTTGGAAGGGGCGAATCCCCTAGGGGTATGAACACTGAAGCTTTCTTT. Residues: CAVGRGESPRGMNTEAFF.

This clone was seen only once. The chain joins TRBV5-5 to TRBJ1-2; D perhaps matches TRBD1 (5 bases). Trimming removed 3 bases at V and 0 bases at J, with 15 bases between. Germline CDR1 is SGHKS and CDR2 is YYEKEE (reference sequence). The CDR3 consists of 16 residues. CDR3 region: CASSSTRQTSNYGYTF. In nucleotides, the CDR3 is TGTGCCAGCAGCTCTACCCGACAGACTTCTAACTATGGCTACACCTTC.